Listed below are T cell receptor beta chains from one sample, sequenced in a study of tumor and adjacent non-tumor tissue in lung cancer. Each CDR3 protein is one row after TCRdb ran MiXCR on the multiplex PCR reads. The repertoire holds 90,000 to 110,000 distinct CDR3 sequences, with 75% as singletons. What was sequenced was lung tumor tissue. The receptors derive from a woman aged 55-70 years with non-small cell lung cancer. CDR3s include the opening cysteine and the closing phenylalanine or tryptophan. D genes are given only for firm matches. Size is stated for part of the rows, as once, few or many counts, or as a class when the clone is expanded.

D	V	size	J	DNA	CDR3
.	TRBV28	.	TRBJ2-7	TGTGCCAGCAGCCGAGGGGCAGGACTCGAGCAGTACTTC	CASSRGAGLEQYF
TRBD2	TRBV12-5	.	TRBJ2-5	TGTGCTAGTGGTCGCCGACTAGCGACCGGACTTTGGGAGACCCAGTACTTC	CASGRRLATGLWETQYF
.	TRBV4-1	many	TRBJ1-4	TGCGCCAGCAGCCAAGATCAGGCGGGGCGATCAGAAAAACTGTTTTTT	CASSQDQAGRSEKLFF
.	TRBV11-2	.	TRBJ1-4	TGTGCCAGCAGCTTAGATTCGAGGGGACAAATTAATGAAAAGCTGTTTTTT	CASSLDSRGQINEKLFF
.	TRBV11-2	.	TRBJ2-3	TGTGCCTGCAGTCCCAACAGCGTAATTAGCACAGATACGCAGTATTTT	CACSPNSVISTDTQYF
.	TRBV7-7	.	TRBJ1-4	TGTGCTAGCCCAGGAGTCGTTGCAACTAATGAAAAACTGTTTTTT	CASPGVVATNEKLFF
.	TRBV11-2	.	TRBJ2-5	TGTGCCAGTAGCTCAGCCGCGCGGGCAGGGGTACAGACCCAGTACTTC	CASSSAARAGVQTQYF
.	TRBV11-2	.	TRBJ1-1	TGTGCCAGTAGCTTAGGAGTAGTGTACACTGAAGCTTTCTTT	CASSLGVVYTEAFF
.	TRBV29-1	.	TRBJ2-1	TGCAGCGTTCAGGTGACGTGGAATGAGCAGTTCTTC	CSVQVTWNEQFF
TRBD1	TRBV20-1	.	TRBJ1-2	TGCAGTGATGAGGCAGGGGGAATCTATGGCTTCACCTTC	CSDEAGGIYGFTF
.	TRBV10-3	.	TRBJ1-2	TGTGCCATCAGTGAGGAATCTAACTATGGCTACACCTTC	CAISEESNYGYTF